The 7 T cell receptor beta chains reported below all come from one sample, sequenced in a study of T cells in tumors after PD-1 blockade. Measured with immunoSEQ multiplex PCR; TCRdb has only the in-frame clones, and not every one. The table has roughly 2,200 clones, roughly 69% seen once. Sequencing used tumor tissue, obtained after anti-PD-1 treatment. The receptors were sampled from a human donor with basal cell carcinoma.

By share, this clone counts as large. This sequence joins TRBV6-1 and TRBJ1-2, with no clear D. V was cut by 1 base and J by 6 bases, with 12 bases left in between. The CDR3 has 14 residues. Germline CDR1 MNHNS, CDR2 SASEGT. CDR3 DNA sequence: TGTGCCAGCAGTGAAGGGCCCGTACCTAATGGCTACACCTTC. The encoded protein is CASSEGPVPNGYTF.

This chain uses TRBV11-3 with TRBJ2-5; D is unclear. V was pared by 0 bases and J by 5 bases, with 4 bases between. The CDR3 consists of 12 residues. Germline CDR1 reads SGHNT; CDR2 reads YENEEA. The chain's CDR3 is CASSLDGETQYF. Here the CDR3 DNA reads TGTGCCAGCAGCTTAGACGGGGAGACCCAGTACTTC.

The V gene is TRBV6-5, the J gene TRBJ2-7, with 8 positions matching TRBD1. The CDR3 is 14 amino acids. Germline CDR1 and CDR2: MNHEY and SVGAGI. J was trimmed by 4 bases and V by 6 bases; bases with no gene match: 8. CDR3 amino acids: CASSPGTGRYEQYF. In DNA, the CDR3 is TGTGCCAGCAGCCCCGGGACAGGTCGGTACGAGCAGTACTTC.

This chain connects TRBV28 to TRBJ1-4; no firm D call. Germline CDR1 and CDR2: MDHEN and SYDVKM. V was trimmed by 5 bases and J by 8 bases, leaving 15 bases between them. The CDR3 sequence is 14 residues long. In DNA, the CDR3 is TGTGCCAGCAGTGTACTAGGAGTTAAAGAAAAACTGTTTTTT. Amino acid sequence: CASSVLGVKEKLFF.

V usage is TRBV20-1 and J usage is TRBJ1-6; D gene uncertain. The CDR3 is 13 amino acids. V lost 3 bases and J lost 8, with 11 bases in between. CDR1 DFQATT and CDR2 SNEGSKA come from the germline V gene (reference sequence). The CDR3 here is CSASLSSDSPLHF. The CDR3 bases are TGCAGTGCTAGTCTGTCATCGGATTCACCCCTCCACTTT.

The table lists this clone with a count of one. V and J are TRBV11-3 and TRBJ2-7, with 7 bases aligning to TRBD1. The ends lost 1 base at V and 6 bases at J; junction bases unmatched: 6. The CDR3 covers 14 residues. Germline V gives CDR1 SGHNT, CDR2 YENEEA. The CDR3 DNA is TGTGCCAGCAGCTTAGGAGGGACAGCCTCCGAGCAGTACTTC. This sequence encodes CASSLGGTASEQYF.

CDR3 coding DNA: TGTGCCAGCAGCCCCCGGGGGGGAGCGGCCTCACCCGAGCAGTACTTC. Its protein product is CASSPRGGAASPEQYF. This chain uses TRBV9 with TRBJ2-7, with 8 bases lining up with TRBD2. This CDR3 contains 16 residues. CDR1 is SGDLS, CDR2 YYNGEE, per germline. V dropped 4 bases and J dropped 6; count of bases not matched to a gene: 15. Full variable domain (outside the CDR3, taken from reference TRBV9 and TRBJ2-7): DSGVTQTPKHLITATGQRVTLRCSPRSGDLSVYWYQQSLDQGLQFLIQYYNGEERAKGNILERFSAQQFPDLHSELNLSSLELGDSALYFCASSPRGGAASPEQYFGPGTRLTVT.